This TCR beta chain was captured by sequencing in a study of T cells in localized non-small cell lung cancer. Findings of the study overall: Among blood samples, higher T cell density accompanied longer overall survival.

Data came from immunoSEQ multiplex PCR; TCRdb stores just in-frame clones and leaves some out. The sample contains around 19,000 clones, about 83% of which appear only once. This clone was seen a single time. The antigen is undetermined. J was trimmed by 5 bases and V by 5 bases; bases with no gene match: 14. CDR1 SGHTA and CDR2 FQGTGA come from the germline V gene. The CDR3 contains 18 residues. J is TRBJ2-1 and V is TRBV7-3, with 11 bases fitting TRBD2. Source: peripheral blood, taken before any cancer treatment. This TCR came from a male donor older than 55 with stage III lung adenocarcinoma. Written as DNA, the CDR3 is TGTGCCAGCAGCCGAAACGCCTGGACTAGCGGGTCGGACAATGAGCAGTTCTTC. It encodes CASSRNAWTSGSDNEQFF.